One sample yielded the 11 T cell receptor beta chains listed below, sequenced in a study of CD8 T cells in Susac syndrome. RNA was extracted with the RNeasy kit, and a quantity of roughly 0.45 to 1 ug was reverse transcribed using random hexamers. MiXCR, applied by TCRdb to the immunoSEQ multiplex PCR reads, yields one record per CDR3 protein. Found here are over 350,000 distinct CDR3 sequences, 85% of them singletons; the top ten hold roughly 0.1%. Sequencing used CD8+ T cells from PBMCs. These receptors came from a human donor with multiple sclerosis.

The CDR3 region is CASSSRRHGTNTEAFF. CDR3 sequence (DNA): TGTGCCAGCAGCTCCCGTCGACACGGAACGAACACTGAAGCTTTCTTT. V is TRBV21-1 and J is TRBJ1-1; the table's D call, TRBD1, has no DNA check behind it. TRBV21-1 is a known pseudogene. The CDR3 loop spans 16 amino acids.

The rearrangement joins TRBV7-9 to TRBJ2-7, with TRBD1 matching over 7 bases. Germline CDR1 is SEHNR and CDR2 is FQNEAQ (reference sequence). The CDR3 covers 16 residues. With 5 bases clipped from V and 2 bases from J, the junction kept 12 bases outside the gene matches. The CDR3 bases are TGTGCCAGCAGCCCCAAAACAGGGGTGCGCACCTACGAGCAGTACTTC. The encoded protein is CASSPKTGVRTYEQYF.

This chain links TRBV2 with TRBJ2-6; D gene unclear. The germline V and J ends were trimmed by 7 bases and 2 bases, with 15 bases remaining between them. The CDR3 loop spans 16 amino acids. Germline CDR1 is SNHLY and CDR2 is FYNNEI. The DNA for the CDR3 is TGTGCCAGCACCTGGAGTGGGAACACTGGGGCCAACGTCCTGACTTTC. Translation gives CASTWSGNTGANVLTF.

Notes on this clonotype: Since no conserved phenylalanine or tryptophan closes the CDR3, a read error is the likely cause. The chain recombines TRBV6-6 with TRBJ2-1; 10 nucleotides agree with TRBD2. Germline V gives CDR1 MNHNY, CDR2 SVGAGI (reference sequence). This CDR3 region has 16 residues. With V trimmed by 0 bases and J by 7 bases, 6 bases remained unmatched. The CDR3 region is CASSYSIEAGGNEQFL. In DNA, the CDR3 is TGTGCCAGCAGTTACTCGATAGAAGCGGGGGGGAATGAGCAGTTCCTC.

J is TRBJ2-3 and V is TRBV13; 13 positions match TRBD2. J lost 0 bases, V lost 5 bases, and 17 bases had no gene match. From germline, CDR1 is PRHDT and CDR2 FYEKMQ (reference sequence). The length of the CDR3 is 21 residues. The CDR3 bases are TGTGCCAGCAGCATGCGGGTCAGAGGACTAGCGGGGGCCTCTAGCACAGATACGCAGTATTTT. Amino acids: CASSMRVRGLAGASSTDTQYF.

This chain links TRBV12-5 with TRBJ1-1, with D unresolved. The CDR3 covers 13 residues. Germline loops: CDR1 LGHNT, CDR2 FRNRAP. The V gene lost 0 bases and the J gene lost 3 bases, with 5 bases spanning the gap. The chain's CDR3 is CASGLVSHTEAFF. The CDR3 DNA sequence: TGTGCTAGTGGTTTGGTGTCTCACACTGAAGCTTTCTTT. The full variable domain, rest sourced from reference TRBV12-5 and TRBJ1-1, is DARVTQTPRHKVTEMGQEVTMRCQPILGHNTVFWYRQTMMQGLELLAYFRNRAPLDDSGMPKDRFSAEMPDATLATLKIQPSEPRDSAVYFCASGLVSHTEAFFGQGTRLTVV.

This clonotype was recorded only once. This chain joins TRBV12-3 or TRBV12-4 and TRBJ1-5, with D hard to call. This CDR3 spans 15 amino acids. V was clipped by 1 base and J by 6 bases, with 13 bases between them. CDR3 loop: CASSLGQMGIQPQHF. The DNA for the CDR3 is TGTGCCAGCAGTTTAGGCCAGATGGGAATTCAGCCCCAGCATTTT.

The CDR3 DNA is TGTGCCAGCAGCTTTTCCGGGGCGGACTATGGCTACACCTTC. This encodes CASSFSGADYGYTF. The chain joins TRBV7-9 to TRBJ1-2; D is perhaps TRBD1 (5 bases). CDR1 and CDR2 from the germline V gene are SEHNR and FQNEAQ (reference sequence). CDR3 length: 14 residues. V was pared by 3 bases and J by 3 bases, with 11 bases between.

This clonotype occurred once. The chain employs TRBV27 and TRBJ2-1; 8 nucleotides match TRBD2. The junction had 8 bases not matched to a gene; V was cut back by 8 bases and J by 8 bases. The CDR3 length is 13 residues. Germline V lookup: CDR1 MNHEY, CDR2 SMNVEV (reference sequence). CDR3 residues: CASRRTSSHEQFF. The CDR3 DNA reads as TGTGCCAGCCGACGGACTAGCAGTCATGAGCAGTTCTTC.

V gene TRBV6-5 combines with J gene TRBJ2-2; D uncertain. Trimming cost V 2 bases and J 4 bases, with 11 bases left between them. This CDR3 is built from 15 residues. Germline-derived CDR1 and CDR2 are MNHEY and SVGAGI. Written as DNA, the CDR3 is TGTGCCAGCAGTTACGCCTATGGCCCCACCGGGGAGCTGTTTTTT. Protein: CASSYAYGPTGELFF.

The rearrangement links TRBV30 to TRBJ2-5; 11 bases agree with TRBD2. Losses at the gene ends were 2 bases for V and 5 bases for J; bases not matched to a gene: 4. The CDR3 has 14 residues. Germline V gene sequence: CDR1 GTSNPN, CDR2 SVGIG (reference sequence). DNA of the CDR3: TGTGCCTGGAGTTTGACTAGCGGGACGGAGACCCAGTACTTC. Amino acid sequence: CAWSLTSGTETQYF.